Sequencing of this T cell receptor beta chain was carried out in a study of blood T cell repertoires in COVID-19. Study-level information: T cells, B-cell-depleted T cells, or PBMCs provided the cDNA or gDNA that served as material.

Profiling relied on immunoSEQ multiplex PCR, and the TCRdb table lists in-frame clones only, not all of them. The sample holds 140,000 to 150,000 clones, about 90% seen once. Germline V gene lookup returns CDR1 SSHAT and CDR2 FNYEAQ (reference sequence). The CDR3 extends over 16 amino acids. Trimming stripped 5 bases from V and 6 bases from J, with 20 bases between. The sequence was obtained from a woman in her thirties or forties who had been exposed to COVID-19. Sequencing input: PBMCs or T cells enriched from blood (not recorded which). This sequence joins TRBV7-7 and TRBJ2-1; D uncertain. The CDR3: CASSPRPSPVFNEQFF. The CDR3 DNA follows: TGTGCCAGCAGCCCGCGGCCCAGTCCAGTTTTCAATGAGCAGTTCTTC.